Listed below are T cell receptor beta chains from one sample, sequenced in a study of blood T cell repertoires in COVID-19. Profiled with immunoSEQ multiplex PCR; TCRdb holds only in-frame clones, not every one. The table lists around 150,000 clones, roughly four fifths of them singletons, with around 19% in the top ten. The sample consisted of peripheral blood. The receptor source for this set is a woman older than 75 with acute or convalescent COVID-19. The CDR3 runs from the conserved cysteine through the conserved F or W. A D gene is named only where the DNA matches it firmly. Clone size is shown for a subset of rows, as once, few, many or a class of expanded clone.

V,D,size,J,DNA,CDR3
TRBV9,TRBD1,NA,TRBJ2-7,TGTGCCAGCAGCGTGGGGTGGGGGACAGGGACCTACGAGCAGTACTTC,CASSVGWGTGTYEQYF
TRBV5-5,NA,NA,TRBJ2-7,TGTGCCAGCAGCTTGCTCTCTTTCCCTACCTACGAGCAGTACTTC,CASSLLSFPTYEQYF
TRBV7-2,TRBD2,NA,TRBJ2-3,TGTGCCAGCAGCGCCCAGACTTCTAGCGGGAGAGGCACAGATACGCAGTATTTT,CASSAQTSSGRGTDTQYF
TRBV18,TRBD1,NA,TRBJ2-3,TGTGCCAGCTCATGGGACAGGGCAACCACAGATACGCAGTATTTT,CASSWDRATTDTQYF
TRBV7-9,TRBD2,once,TRBJ2-7,TGTGCCAGCAGCTCCGGGACTAGCGGGGGCCTGGAGCAGTACTTC,CASSSGTSGGLEQYF
TRBV7-3,NA,NA,TRBJ2-7,TGTGCCAGCAGCTTAAGTCCCGGGAATGACGAGCAGTACTTC,CASSLSPGNDEQYF
TRBV6-5,NA,NA,TRBJ1-1,TGTGCCAGCAGTTACGGGCGACAGAACACTGAAGCTTTCTTT,CASSYGRQNTEAFF
TRBV5-4,NA,NA,TRBJ2-7,TGTGCCAGCAGCATACAGGGTGGCTCCTTCGAGCAGTACTTC,CASSIQGGSFEQYF
TRBV9,TRBD1,NA,TRBJ2-2,TGTGCCAGCAGATTGGGACAGGGACAGAACACCGGGGAGCTGTTTTTT,CASRLGQGQNTGELFF
TRBV20-1,NA,NA,TRBJ2-1,TGCAGTGCTGGTGGAAGGGACAAATACAATGAGCAGTTCTTC,CSAGGRDKYNEQFF
TRBV19,TRBD1,NA,TRBJ2-7,TGTGCCAGCAAAAAAAGACAGGGCGGCTACTACGAGCAGTACTTC,CASKKRQGGYYEQYF
TRBV27,NA,once,TRBJ2-1,TGTGCCAGCAGTCCCACCCGCGGAGGGGCTGAGCAGTTCTTC,CASSPTRGGAEQFF
TRBV5-4,NA,NA,TRBJ2-2,TGTGCCAGCAGCTCGGGGAAGAGGAACACCGGGGAGCTGTTTTTT,CASSSGKRNTGELFF
TRBV6-5,NA,NA,TRBJ1-3,TGTGCCAGCAGTTACGATGGGGGGACTGGAAACACCATATATTTT,CASSYDGGTGNTIYF
TRBV6-6,TRBD1,NA,TRBJ1-3,TGTGCCAGCAGTTACGGGCTCAGGGGGCAAGGAAACACCATATATTTT,CASSYGLRGQGNTIYF
TRBV4-2,TRBD2,NA,TRBJ2-1,TGTGCCAGCAGCCAAGAACTGGCGGGGGGAAAAAATGAGCAGTTCTTC,CASSQELAGGKNEQFF
TRBV25-1,TRBD1,NA,TRBJ1-4,TGTGCCAGCAGTGAATGGACAGGGGAAGGTGAAAAACTGTTTTTT,CASSEWTGEGEKLFF
TRBV19,TRBD2,NA,TRBJ2-1,TGTGCCAGTAGTCCTCATGGGGGGGCGGGGGGTGTGTCCTACAATGAGCAGTTCTTC,CASSPHGGAGGVSYNEQFF
TRBV6-5,NA,once,TRBJ2-5,TGTGCCAGCAGTTACTCGCCTACTCCCCCAGAGACCCAGTACTTC,CASSYSPTPPETQYF
TRBV29-1,TRBD2,NA,TRBJ2-1,TGCAGCGTTGAAGGGGTTGAGGCGGGGGGCTATGAGCAGTTCTTC,CSVEGVEAGGYEQFF
TRBV9,NA,NA,TRBJ1-1,TGTGCCAGCAGCCTCTTGGGGAGGAACACTGAAGCTTTCTTT,CASSLLGRNTEAFF
TRBV29-1,TRBD1,NA,TRBJ1-2,TGCGGCACGGGGGACAGTAGACGGGATGGCTACACCTTC,CGTGDSRRDGYTF
TRBV19,NA,NA,TRBJ1-2,TGTGCCAGTAGCACGTACCAACCGACCAAAAGGGAGCGAGTGTATGGCTACACCTTC,CASSTYQPTKRERVYGYTF
TRBV20-1,NA,NA,TRBJ1-2,TGCAGTGCTAGAGAAAACTCTGGCTACACCTTC,CSARENSGYTF
TRBV11-2,NA,NA,TRBJ2-7,TGTGCCAGCAGCCGTCCCTCCTACGAGCAGTACTTC,CASSRPSYEQYF
TRBV5-1,NA,NA,TRBJ2-7,TGCGCCAGCAGCTTGGGACAGAACGAGCAGTACTTC,CASSLGQNEQYF
TRBV7-9,NA,once,TRBJ1-2,TGTGCCAGCAGCTTATCAGGGGAGGGAGGCTACACCTTC,CASSLSGEGGYTF
TRBV6-5,TRBD1,once,TRBJ1-1,TGTGCCAGCAGTTTATTCCGACAGGGTGAAGCTTTCTTT,CASSLFRQGEAFF
TRBV3-1/TRBV3-2,NA,NA,TRBJ1-2,TGTGCCAGCAGCCAAGACGGATGGGGAGGAAACTATGGCTACACCTTC,CASSQDGWGGNYGYTF
TRBV9,NA,once,TRBJ1-2,TGTGCCAGCAGCGTAGGAGTGGACACAACCTATGGCTACACCTTC,CASSVGVDTTYGYTF
TRBV19,TRBD2,NA,TRBJ2-1,TGTGCCAGTAGTGTCACCGGGACTAGATACAATGAGCAGTTCTTC,CASSVTGTRYNEQFF
TRBV4-1,TRBD2,NA,TRBJ2-1,TGCGCCAGCAGCCAAGGGCCGGGACTAGCGGGAGGGCCGAACAATGAGCAGTTCTTC,CASSQGPGLAGGPNNEQFF
TRBV11-2,NA,NA,TRBJ1-1,TGTGCCAGCAGCTTAACGCCCGGCGGAAACACTGAAGCTTTCTTT,CASSLTPGGNTEAFF
TRBV7-6,TRBD2,NA,TRBJ2-3,TGTGCCAGCAGCCCTCGACTAGCGGGCACAGATACGCAGTATTTT,CASSPRLAGTDTQYF
TRBV27,NA,NA,TRBJ2-7,TGTGCCAGCAGTTTAATTGGCACTAGTGCGTACGAGCAGTACTTC,CASSLIGTSAYEQYF
TRBV6-2/TRBV6-3,TRBD2,NA,TRBJ2-2,TGTGCCAGCAGTTACGCGTCGGGGGGGCGTACCGGGGAGCTGTTTTTT,CASSYASGGRTGELFF
TRBV11-1,NA,once,TRBJ2-7,TGTGCCAGCAGCCCATATACAGGGTTCTCCTACGAGCAGTACTTC,CASSPYTGFSYEQYF
TRBV2,TRBD2,NA,TRBJ2-1,TGTGCCAGCAGCCAACTCGGGCTAGCGGGTCCCAATGAGCAGTTCTTC,CASSQLGLAGPNEQFF
TRBV6-6,NA,NA,TRBJ2-7,TGTGCCAGTCTGGACTCAACTAGCTCCTACGAGCAGTACTTC,CASLDSTSSYEQYF
TRBV7-9,TRBD1,NA,TRBJ2-5,TGTGCCAGCAGTCGGGACAGGAGGTTACGGGAGACCCAGTACTTC,CASSRDRRLRETQYF